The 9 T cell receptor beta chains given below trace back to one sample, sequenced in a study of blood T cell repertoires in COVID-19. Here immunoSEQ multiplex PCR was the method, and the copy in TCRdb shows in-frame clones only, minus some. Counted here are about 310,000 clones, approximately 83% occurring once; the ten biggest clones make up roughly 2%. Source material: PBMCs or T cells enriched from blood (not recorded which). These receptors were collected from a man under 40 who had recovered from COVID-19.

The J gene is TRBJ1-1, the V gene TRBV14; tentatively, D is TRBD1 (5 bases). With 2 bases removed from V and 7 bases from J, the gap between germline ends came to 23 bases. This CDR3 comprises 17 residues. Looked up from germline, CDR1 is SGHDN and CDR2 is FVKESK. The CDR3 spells CASSQLPPQGSPFEAFF. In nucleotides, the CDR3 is TGTGCCAGCAGCCAATTACCTCCCCAGGGTTCCCCCTTTGAAGCTTTCTTT. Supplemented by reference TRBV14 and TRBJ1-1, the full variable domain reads EAGVTQFPSHSVIEKGQTVTLRCDPISGHDNLYWYRRVMGKEIKFLLHFVKESKQDESGMPNNRFLAERTGGTYSTLKVQPAELEDSGVYFCASSQLPPQGSPFEAFFGQGTRLTVV.

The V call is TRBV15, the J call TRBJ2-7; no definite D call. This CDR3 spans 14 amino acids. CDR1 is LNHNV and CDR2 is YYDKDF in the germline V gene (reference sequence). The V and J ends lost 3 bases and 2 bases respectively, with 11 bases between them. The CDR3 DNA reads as TGTGCCACCAGCAGTTGGGTCAGGCCCTACGAGCAGTACTTC. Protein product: CATSSWVRPYEQYF.

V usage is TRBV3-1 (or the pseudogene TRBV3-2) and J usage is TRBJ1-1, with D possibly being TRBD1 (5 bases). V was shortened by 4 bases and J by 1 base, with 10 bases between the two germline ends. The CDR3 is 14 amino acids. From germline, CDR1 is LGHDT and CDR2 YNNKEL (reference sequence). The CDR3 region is CASSPAGGNTEAFF. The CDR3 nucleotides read TGTGCCAGCAGCCCGGCGGGGGGGAACACTGAAGCTTTCTTT.

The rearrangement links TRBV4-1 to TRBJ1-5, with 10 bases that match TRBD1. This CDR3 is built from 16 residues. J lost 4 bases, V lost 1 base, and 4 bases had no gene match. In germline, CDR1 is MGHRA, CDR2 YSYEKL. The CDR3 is CASSQGQGASNQPQHF. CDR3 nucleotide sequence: TGCGCCAGCAGCCAAGGACAGGGGGCCTCAAATCAGCCCCAGCATTTT.

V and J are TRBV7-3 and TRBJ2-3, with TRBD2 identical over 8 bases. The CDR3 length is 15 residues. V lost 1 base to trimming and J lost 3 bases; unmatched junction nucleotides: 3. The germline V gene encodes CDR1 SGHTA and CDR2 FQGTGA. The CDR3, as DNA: TGTGCCAGCAGCTTAAATAGCGGGGAGACAGATACGCAGTATTTT. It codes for CASSLNSGETDTQYF.

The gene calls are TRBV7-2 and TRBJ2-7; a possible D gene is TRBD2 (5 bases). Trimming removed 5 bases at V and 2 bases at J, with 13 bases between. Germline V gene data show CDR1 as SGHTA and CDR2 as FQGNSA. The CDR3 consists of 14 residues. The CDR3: CASSERAGTYEQYF. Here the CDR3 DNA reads TGTGCCAGCAGCGAAAGGGCGGGTACCTACGAGCAGTACTTC.

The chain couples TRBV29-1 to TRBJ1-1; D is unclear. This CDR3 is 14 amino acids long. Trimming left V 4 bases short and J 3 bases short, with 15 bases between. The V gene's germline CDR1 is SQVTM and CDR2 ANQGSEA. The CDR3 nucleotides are TGCAGCGTTGGACTACTACAGACCGACACTGAAGCTTTCTTT. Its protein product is CSVGLLQTDTEAFF.

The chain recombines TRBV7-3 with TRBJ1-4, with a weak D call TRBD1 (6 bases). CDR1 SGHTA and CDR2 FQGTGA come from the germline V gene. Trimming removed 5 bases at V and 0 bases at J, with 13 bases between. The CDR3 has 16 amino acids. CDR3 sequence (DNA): TGTGCCAGCAGCGAAAACCAGGGGTCAACTAATGAAAAACTGTTTTTT. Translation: CASSENQGSTNEKLFF.

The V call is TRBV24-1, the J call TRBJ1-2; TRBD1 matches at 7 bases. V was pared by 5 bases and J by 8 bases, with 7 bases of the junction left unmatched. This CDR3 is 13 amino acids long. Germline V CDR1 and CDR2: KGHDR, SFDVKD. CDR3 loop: CATSGQGMRGYTF. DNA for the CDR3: TGTGCCACCAGTGGACAGGGAATGCGGGGCTACACCTTC.